This entry features one TCR beta chain sequence. Its antigen is unknown. The CDR3 totals 13 residues. Germline lookup yields CDR1 MNHNY and CDR2 SVGAGI (reference sequence). Trimming shortened V by 7 bases and J by 4 bases, and 13 bases separated the two germline ends. The data are from a study of cytomegalovirus exposure and HLA in healthy donors. Overall study findings and caveats: Looking again later, the authors saw that most CMV-associated TCR beta chains seemed HLA-restricted. Sequencing likely generated an artifact that appeared as a cluster of highly shared sequence variants. A further, later analysis showed that HLA-associated TCR beta chains (compared with equally common others) were more clonally expanded.

The PCR employed 60 Vbeta primers together with 13 Jbeta primers. Here immunoSEQ multiplex PCR was the method, and the copy in TCRdb shows in-frame clones only, minus some. The sample lists 100,000 to 150,000 clones; 84% were seen once. Healthy bone marrow donors made up the cohort. Sequencing used PBMCs. The genes are TRBV6-6 and TRBJ1-2; D might be TRBD1 (5 bases). This TCR came from a man aged 50 to 59 in good health and CMV-seronegative. In nucleotides, the CDR3 is TGTGCCAGCACCCAGCAGGGAGGCTATGGCTACACCTTC. This translates into CASTQQGGYGYTF.